This T cell receptor (beta chain) emerged from a study of CD4+ T cells in melanoma. V was pared by 1 base and J by 2 bases, with 6 bases of the junction left unmatched. Germline CDR1 and CDR2: LNHNV and YYDKDF (reference sequence). The CDR3 consists of 17 residues. With respect to this clone: Antigen specificity is unknown.

Study-wide results and limits: A reported correlation linked neoantigen-specific CD4+ T cells to CD8+, macrophage and B cell function. Reportedly, melanoma neoantigen-specific CD4+ T cells showed varied differentiation states.

TCRdb keeps only in-frame clones here, not all; method: immunoSEQ multiplex PCR. In the table there are over 100,000 clones, around 92% of which are singletons. This sequence joins TRBV15 and TRBJ2-3; 10 bases fit TRBD2. The sequenced material came from peripheral blood. The TCR was taken from a human donor with melanoma. CDR3 in DNA: TGTGCCACCAGCAGAGGGCCACTAGCGGGGAACACAGATACGCAGTATTTT. Translating it yields CATSRGPLAGNTDTQYF.